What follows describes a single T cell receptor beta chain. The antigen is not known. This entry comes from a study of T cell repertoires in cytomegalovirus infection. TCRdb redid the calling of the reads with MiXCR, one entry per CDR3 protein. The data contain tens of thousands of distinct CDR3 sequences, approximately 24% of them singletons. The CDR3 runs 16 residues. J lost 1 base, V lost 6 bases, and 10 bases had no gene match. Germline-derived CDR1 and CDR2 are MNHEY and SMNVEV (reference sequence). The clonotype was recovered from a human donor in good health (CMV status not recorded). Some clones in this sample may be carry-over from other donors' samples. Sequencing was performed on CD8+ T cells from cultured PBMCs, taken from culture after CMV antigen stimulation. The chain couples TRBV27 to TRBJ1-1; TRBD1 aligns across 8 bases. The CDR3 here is CASSPRTGTQNTEAFF. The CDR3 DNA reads TGTGCCAGCAGCCCCAGGACAGGGACCCAGAACACTGAAGCTTTCTTT.